The 15 T cell receptor beta chains in this list originate from one sample, sequenced in a study of PD-1 blockade in classical Hodgkin lymphoma (dated by TCRdb to the early 2020s). Reading the label with the study, this specimen's time point is: cycle 1 day 1 (C1D1), immediately before nivolumab initiation. All trial patients had relapsed after autologous stem cell transplantation, with cohorts A, B and C differing in prior brentuximab vedotin exposure. Receptors were amplified or captured by the immunoSEQ multiplex PCR assay. The table was pulled from immuneACCESS by TCRdb, which kept in-frame rearrangements only. Such tables lose some clones; where checked, under half of the loss comes from unresolved V genes, and the rest has no known cause. In this sample the table shows around 40,000 clones, roughly 78% of which occur a single time. Together, the top ten hold around an eighth of the sample.

The material was peripheral blood mononuclear cells (PBMCs), obtained at baseline. Every receptor here comes from a human donor with classical Hodgkin lymphoma.

The chain combines TRBV29-1 with TRBJ1-2; no reliable D call. The V end was cut by 2 bases, the J end by 3 bases, with 10 bases between. Per germline, CDR1 SQVTM and CDR2 ANQGSEA. CDR3 length: 13 residues. CDR3 nucleotides: TGCAGCGTTGAATTTAGTGGGGACTATGGCTACACCTTC. Encoded protein: CSVEFSGDYGYTF.

The chain is built from TRBV7-9 and TRBJ2-2, with D possibly being TRBD2 (5 bases). V lost 5 bases to trimming and J lost 1 base, with 11 bases between them. The CDR3 length is 15 residues. The germline gives CDR1 SEHNR, CDR2 FQNEAQ (reference sequence). CDR3 sequence: CASSGLTLNTGELFF. DNA for the CDR3: TGTGCCAGCAGCGGACTTACATTGAACACCGGGGAGCTGTTTTTT.

The chain employs TRBV2 and TRBJ2-3; 12 bases line up with TRBD2. V dropped 5 bases and J dropped 0; count of bases not matched to a gene: 9. This CDR3 has 18 amino acids. From germline, CDR1 is SNHLY and CDR2 FYNNEI. CDR3 in amino acids: CASSIELAGGLSTDTQYF. The CDR3 DNA reads as TGTGCCAGCAGTATTGAACTAGCGGGGGGCCTGAGCACAGATACGCAGTATTTT.

This chain uses TRBV11-1 with TRBJ2-1; TRBD2 aligns across 11 bases. The length of the CDR3 is 15 residues. CDR1 is SGHAT and CDR2 is FQDESV in the germline V gene (reference sequence). Germline trimming cut 5 bases from V and 4 bases from J; bases unmatched to any gene: 4. The CDR3, as DNA: TGTGCCAGCAGCCCAGGGACTAGCGGATACAATGAGCAGTTCTTC. Translation gives CASSPGTSGYNEQFF. Drawing the rest from reference TRBV11-1 and TRBJ2-1, the complete variable domain is EAEVAQSPRYKITEKSQAVAFWCDPISGHATLYWYRQILGQGPELLVQFQDESVVDDSQLPKDRFSAERLKGVDSTLKIQPAELGDSAMYLCASSPGTSGYNEQFFGPGTRLTVL.

With regard to this clone: A junction boundary mismatches the germline segment, possibly from a read error. This chain connects TRBV11-2 to TRBJ2-1, with D possibly matching TRBD1 (5 bases). The CDR3 is made up of 15 amino acids. The germline gives CDR1 SGHAT, CDR2 FQNNGV. The CDR3 spells CASRLGVSSYNEQFF. The CDR3 region has the DNA TGTGCCAGCAGATTAGGGGTCAGCTCCTACAATGAGCAGTTCTTC.

The gene calls are TRBV7-6 and TRBJ2-3; perhaps TRBD2 as D (7 bases). V was pared by 4 bases and J by 2 bases, with 16 bases between. The CDR3 sequence is 16 residues long. The germline V gene encodes CDR1 SGHVS and CDR2 FNYEAQ. The DNA for the CDR3 is TGTGCCAGCAGCTCCGTTTCGGGGGGACACACAGATACGCAGTATTTT. Its translation: CASSSVSGGHTDTQYF.

The chain carries TRBV4-3 and TRBJ2-1; D might be TRBD1 (6 bases). The CDR3 loop spans 15 amino acids. Trimming cost V 2 bases and J 0 bases, with 8 bases left between them. Per germline, CDR1 LGHNA and CDR2 YSLEER. The CDR3 sequence is CASSQYRDSYNEQFF. The DNA of the CDR3 is TGCGCCAGCAGCCAATACAGGGACTCCTACAATGAGCAGTTCTTC.

The J gene is TRBJ2-7, the V gene TRBV4-3; D is unresolved. The V end lost 0 bases, the J end lost 4 bases, and 7 bases lay between the germline ends. CDR3 size: 13 residues. Germline V CDR1 and CDR2: LGHNA, YSLEER. The CDR3 region is CASSQDLDYEQYF. DNA of the CDR3: TGCGCCAGCAGCCAAGATTTGGATTACGAGCAGTACTTC.

The chain combines TRBV7-8 with TRBJ2-5, with D unclear. V lost 4 bases and J 1 base, leaving 7 bases between the germline ends. This CDR3 is built from 13 residues. From germline, CDR1 is SGHVS and CDR2 FQNEAQ. The CDR3 loop reads CASSYEFQETQYF. CDR3 nucleotide sequence: TGTGCCAGCAGCTATGAGTTCCAAGAGACCCAGTACTTC.

This clone was detected only once. V usage is TRBV6-5 and J usage is TRBJ1-1; TRBD1 agrees at 8 bases. Germline lookup yields CDR1 MNHEY and CDR2 SVGAGI. The CDR3 consists of 16 residues. The V segment lost 0 bases and the J segment 1 base; nucleotides outside the gene matches: 4. CDR3: CASSYSARGPNTEAFF. CDR3 in DNA: TGTGCCAGCAGTTACTCAGCCAGGGGGCCGAACACTGAAGCTTTCTTT.

This clone occurred many times. The rearrangement links TRBV4-3 to TRBJ1-6; 9 positions match TRBD1. CDR1 and CDR2 from the germline V gene are LGHNA and YSLEER. The V and J ends lost 0 bases and 7 bases, in that order; junction bases with no gene match: 10. This CDR3 is built from 18 residues. As DNA, the CDR3 is TGCGCCAGCAGCCAAGATGTGTCGGGACAGGGAACAAATTCACCCCTCCACTTT. Amino acids: CASSQDVSGQGTNSPLHF.

The chain employs TRBV11-2 and TRBJ2-3; TRBD2 matches 11 bases. The CDR3 runs 16 residues. The V gene end was trimmed by 2 bases and the J gene end by 2 bases; junction bases not matched to a gene: 3. CDR1 is SGHAT and CDR2 is FQNNGV in the germline V gene. CDR3 amino acids: CASSLRLAGITDTQYF. CDR3 DNA: TGTGCCAGCAGCTTACGACTAGCGGGGATCACAGATACGCAGTATTTT.

The V call is TRBV7-2, the J call TRBJ1-2; weak D call: TRBD1 (5 bases). The germline gives CDR1 SGHTA, CDR2 FQGNSA. V was cut by 0 bases and J by 5 bases, with 13 bases left in between. The CDR3 length is 15 residues. The CDR3 nucleotides read TGTGCCAGCAGCTTAGCGTTCGGGGCGTCGTATGGCTACACCTTC. This encodes CASSLAFGASYGYTF.

The V gene is TRBV4-1, the J gene TRBJ2-3; TRBD1 matches at 8 bases. The V gene's germline CDR1 is MGHRA and CDR2 YSYEKL. CDR3 length: 17 amino acids. The V gene end was trimmed by 3 bases and the J gene end by 1 base; junction bases not matched to a gene: 9. The CDR3 loop reads CASSHQLTGVGTDTQYF. The CDR3 DNA reads TGCGCCAGCAGCCACCAACTGACAGGGGTGGGCACAGATACGCAGTATTTT.

The chain is built from TRBV2 and TRBJ1-1, with 7 bases matching TRBD1. The V gene's germline CDR1 is SNHLY and CDR2 FYNNEI. The CDR3 contains 18 residues. V was clipped by 0 bases and J by 1 base; unmatched bases: 11. DNA of the CDR3: TGTGCCAGCAGTGAAGCTGAGCAGGGGGATCTTTCGAACACTGAAGCTTTCTTT. Translated: CASSEAEQGDLSNTEAFF.